The source of this T cell receptor beta chain is a study of T cell clonotyping in hematopoietic cell transplantation. Study as a whole: Recipient samples before transplant were obtained post-cytoreduction.

The CDR3 consists of 13 residues. The germline CDR1 and CDR2 sequences are GTSNPN and SVGIG (reference sequence). V lost 2 bases and J lost 2, with 6 bases in between. This sample's time point: recipient sample about 28 days before transplant, after cytoreduction. In the case of this clone: Its cognate antigen is unknown.

The assay was immunoSEQ multiplex PCR, and TCRdb's table has in-frame clones only and misses some. Of tens of thousands of clones in the sample, approximately 77% were seen once. Overall study results and limits: Pathologically expanded recipient clonotypes increased progressively from day 30 to day 180 as diversity fell.

This clonotype originated in a man between 50 and 59 years old with myelodysplastic syndrome. Some clones in this sample may be carry-over from other donors' samples. Sequencing used peripheral blood mononuclear cells, obtained before stem cell transplant. The chain links TRBV30 to TRBJ1-4; D not resolved. In nucleotides, the CDR3 is TGTGCCTGGAGTCGGACCACTAATGAAAAACTGTTTTTT. Translated: CAWSRTTNEKLFF.